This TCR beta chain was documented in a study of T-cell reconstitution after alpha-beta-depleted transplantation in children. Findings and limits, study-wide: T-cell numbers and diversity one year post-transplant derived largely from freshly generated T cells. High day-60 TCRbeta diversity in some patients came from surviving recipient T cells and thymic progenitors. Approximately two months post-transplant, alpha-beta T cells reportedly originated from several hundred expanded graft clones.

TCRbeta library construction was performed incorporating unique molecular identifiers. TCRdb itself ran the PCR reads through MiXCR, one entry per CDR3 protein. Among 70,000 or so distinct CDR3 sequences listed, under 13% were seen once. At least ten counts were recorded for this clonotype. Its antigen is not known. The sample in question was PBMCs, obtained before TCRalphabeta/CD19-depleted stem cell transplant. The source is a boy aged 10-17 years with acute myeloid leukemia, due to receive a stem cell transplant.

CDR3 in DNA: TGCAGCGTTGGCGCAGCCAGCTACGAGCAGTACTTC. It codes for CSVGAASYEQYF. The V and J genes are TRBV29-1 and TRBJ2-7; no reliable D call. Trimming pared 4 bases from V and 3 bases from J, leaving 10 bases between. The CDR3 consists of 12 residues. CDR1 and CDR2 from the germline V gene are SQVTM and ANQGSEA.